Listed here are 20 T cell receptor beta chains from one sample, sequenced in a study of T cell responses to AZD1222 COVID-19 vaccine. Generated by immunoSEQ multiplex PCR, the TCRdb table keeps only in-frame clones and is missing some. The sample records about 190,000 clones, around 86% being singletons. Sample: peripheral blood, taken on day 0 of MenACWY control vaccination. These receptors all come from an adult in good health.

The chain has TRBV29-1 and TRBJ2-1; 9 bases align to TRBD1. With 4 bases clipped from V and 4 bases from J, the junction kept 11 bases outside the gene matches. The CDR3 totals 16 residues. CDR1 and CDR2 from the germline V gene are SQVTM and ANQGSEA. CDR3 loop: CSVAGGPGQGYNEQFF. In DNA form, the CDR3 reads TGCAGCGTTGCGGGGGGACCGGGACAGGGATACAATGAGCAGTTCTTC.

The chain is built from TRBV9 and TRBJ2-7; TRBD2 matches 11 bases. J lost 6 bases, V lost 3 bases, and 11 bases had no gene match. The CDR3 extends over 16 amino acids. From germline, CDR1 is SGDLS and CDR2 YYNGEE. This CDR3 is CASSDSGGALLREQYF. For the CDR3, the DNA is TGTGCCAGCAGCGATAGCGGGGGGGCCCTACTGCGCGAGCAGTACTTC.

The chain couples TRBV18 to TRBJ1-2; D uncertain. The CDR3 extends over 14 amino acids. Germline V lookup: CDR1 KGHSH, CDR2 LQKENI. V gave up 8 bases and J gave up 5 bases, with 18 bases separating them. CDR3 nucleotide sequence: TGTGCCAGCCGCCGATCGGACGCAGATTATGGCTACACCTTC. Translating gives CASRRSDADYGYTF.

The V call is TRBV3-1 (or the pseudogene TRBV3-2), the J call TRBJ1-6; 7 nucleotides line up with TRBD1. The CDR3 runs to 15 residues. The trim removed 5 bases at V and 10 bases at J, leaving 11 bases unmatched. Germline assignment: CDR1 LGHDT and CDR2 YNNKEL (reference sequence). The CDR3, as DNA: TGTGCCAGCAGCGTAGACAGGGAGGTCGGATCACCCCTCCACTTT. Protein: CASSVDREVGSPLHF.

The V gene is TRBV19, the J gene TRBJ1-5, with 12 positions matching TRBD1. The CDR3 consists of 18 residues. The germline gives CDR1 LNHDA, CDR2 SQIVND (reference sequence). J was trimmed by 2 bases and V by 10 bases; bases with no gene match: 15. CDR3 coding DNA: TGTGCCACGACTCGGGCAGGGACAGGGGGCTTGGGCAATCAGCCCCAGCATTTT. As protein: CATTRAGTGGLGNQPQHF.

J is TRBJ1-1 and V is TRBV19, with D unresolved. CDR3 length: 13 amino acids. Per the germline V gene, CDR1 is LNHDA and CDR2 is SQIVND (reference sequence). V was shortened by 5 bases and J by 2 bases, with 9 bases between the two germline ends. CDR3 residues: CASSVSLNTEAFF. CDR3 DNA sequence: TGTGCCAGTAGTGTTTCCTTAAACACTGAAGCTTTCTTT.

CDR3: CASSQGREWTYNEQFF. In DNA form, the CDR3 reads TGTGCCAGCAGCCAAGGTCGGGAGTGGACCTACAATGAGCAGTTCTTC. J is TRBJ2-1 and V is TRBV3-1 (or the pseudogene TRBV3-2); D perhaps matches TRBD2 (6 bases). Germline V gene sequence: CDR1 LGHDT, CDR2 YNNKEL (reference sequence). Trimming took off 1 base at V and 2 bases at J, with 12 bases between the two ends. This CDR3 region has 16 residues.

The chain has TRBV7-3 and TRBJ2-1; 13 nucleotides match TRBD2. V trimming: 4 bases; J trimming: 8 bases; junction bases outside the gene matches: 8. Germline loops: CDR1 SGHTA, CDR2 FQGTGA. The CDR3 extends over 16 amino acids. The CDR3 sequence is CASSSEGTSGAHEQFF. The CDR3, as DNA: TGTGCCAGCAGCTCAGAGGGGACTAGCGGGGCCCATGAGCAGTTCTTC.

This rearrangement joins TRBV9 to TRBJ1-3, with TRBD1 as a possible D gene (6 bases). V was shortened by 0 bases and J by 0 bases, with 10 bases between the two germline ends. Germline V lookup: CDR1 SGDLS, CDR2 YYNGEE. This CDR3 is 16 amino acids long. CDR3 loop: CASSVASGASGNTIYF. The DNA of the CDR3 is TGTGCCAGCAGCGTAGCTTCGGGGGCCTCTGGAAACACCATATATTTT. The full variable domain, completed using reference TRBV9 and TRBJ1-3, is DSGVTQTPKHLITATGQRVTLRCSPRSGDLSVYWYQQSLDQGLQFLIQYYNGEERAKGNILERFSAQQFPDLHSELNLSSLELGDSALYFCASSVASGASGNTIYFGEGSWLTVV.

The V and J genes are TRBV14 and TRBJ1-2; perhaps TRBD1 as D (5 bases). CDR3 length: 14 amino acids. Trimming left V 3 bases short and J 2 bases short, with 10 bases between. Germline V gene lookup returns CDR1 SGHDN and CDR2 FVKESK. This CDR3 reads CASSHEQENYGYTF. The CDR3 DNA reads TGTGCCAGCAGCCATGAACAGGAGAACTATGGCTACACCTTC. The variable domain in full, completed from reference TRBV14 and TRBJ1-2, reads EAGVTQFPSHSVIEKGQTVTLRCDPISGHDNLYWYRRVMGKEIKFLLHFVKESKQDESGMPNNRFLAERTGGTYSTLKVQPAELEDSGVYFCASSHEQENYGYTFGSGTRLTVV.

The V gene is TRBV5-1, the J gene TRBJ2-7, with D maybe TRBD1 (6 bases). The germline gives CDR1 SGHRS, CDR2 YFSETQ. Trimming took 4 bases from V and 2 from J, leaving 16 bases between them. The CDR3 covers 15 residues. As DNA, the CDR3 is TGCGCCAGCAGCGACTCAGGGGAGTTGCCCTACGAGCAGTACTTC. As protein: CASSDSGELPYEQYF.

The CDR3 DNA follows: TGTGCCAGCAGCTCCCTCCAGGGTGGCACTGAAGCTTTCTTT. Amino acid sequence: CASSSLQGGTEAFF. The V gene is TRBV11-2, the J gene TRBJ1-1; maybe TRBD1 (5 bases). The V and J ends lost 4 bases and 4 bases respectively, with 13 bases between them. The CDR3 extends over 14 amino acids. Per the germline V gene, CDR1 is SGHAT and CDR2 is FQNNGV.

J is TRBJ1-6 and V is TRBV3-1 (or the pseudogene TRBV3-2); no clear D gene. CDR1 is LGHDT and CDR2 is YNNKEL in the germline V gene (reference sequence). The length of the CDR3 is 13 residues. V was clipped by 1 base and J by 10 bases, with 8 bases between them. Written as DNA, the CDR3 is TGTGCCAGCAGCCAAGGGGCTGGATCACCCCTCCACTTT. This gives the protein CASSQGAGSPLHF.

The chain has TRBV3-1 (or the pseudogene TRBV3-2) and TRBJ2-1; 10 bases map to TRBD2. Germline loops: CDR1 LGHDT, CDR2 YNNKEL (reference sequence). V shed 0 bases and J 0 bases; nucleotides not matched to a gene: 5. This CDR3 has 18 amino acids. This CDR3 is CASSQDRASGSSYNEQFF. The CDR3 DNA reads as TGTGCCAGCAGCCAAGATAGGGCTAGCGGGAGCTCCTACAATGAGCAGTTCTTC.

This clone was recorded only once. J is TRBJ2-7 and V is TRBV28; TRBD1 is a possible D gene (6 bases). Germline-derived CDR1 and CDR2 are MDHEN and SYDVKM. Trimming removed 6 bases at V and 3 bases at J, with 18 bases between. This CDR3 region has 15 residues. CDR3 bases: TGTGCCAGCAGCCTGGCCAGGGGTACATACTACGAGCAGTACTTC. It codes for CASSLARGTYYEQYF.

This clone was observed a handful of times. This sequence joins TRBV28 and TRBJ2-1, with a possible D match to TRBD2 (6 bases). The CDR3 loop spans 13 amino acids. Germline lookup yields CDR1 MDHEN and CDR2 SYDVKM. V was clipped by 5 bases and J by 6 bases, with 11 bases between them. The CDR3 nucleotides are TGTGCCAGCAGTGTGGGGGGAGGCAATGAGCAGTTCTTC. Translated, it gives CASSVGGGNEQFF.

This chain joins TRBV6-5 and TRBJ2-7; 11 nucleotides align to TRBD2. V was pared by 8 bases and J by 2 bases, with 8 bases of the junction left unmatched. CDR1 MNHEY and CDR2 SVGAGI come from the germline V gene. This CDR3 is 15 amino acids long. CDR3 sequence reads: CASASSLAGAYEQYF. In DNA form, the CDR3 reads TGTGCCAGCGCCAGTTCACTAGCGGGAGCCTACGAGCAGTACTTC.

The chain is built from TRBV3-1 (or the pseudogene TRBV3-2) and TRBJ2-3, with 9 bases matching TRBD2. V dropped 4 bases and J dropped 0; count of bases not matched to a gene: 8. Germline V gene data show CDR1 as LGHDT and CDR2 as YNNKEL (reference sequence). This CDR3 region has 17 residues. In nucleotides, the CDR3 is TGTGCCAGCAGCCTAGGTAGCGGGAGCTTTAGCACAGATACGCAGTATTTT. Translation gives CASSLGSGSFSTDTQYF.

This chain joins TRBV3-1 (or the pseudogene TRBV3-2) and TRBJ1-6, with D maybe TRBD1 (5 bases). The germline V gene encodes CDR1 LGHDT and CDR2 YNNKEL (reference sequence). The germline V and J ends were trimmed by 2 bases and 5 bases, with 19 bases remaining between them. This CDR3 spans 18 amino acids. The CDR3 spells CASSQKPGPTANNSPLHF. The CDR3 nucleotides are TGTGCCAGCAGCCAAAAACCGGGACCGACGGCTAATAATTCACCCCTCCACTTT.

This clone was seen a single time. CDR3 nucleotide sequence: TGTGCCAGCAGGCTAGGACGGAGGAACTACAATGAGCAGTTCTTC. Its protein is CASRLGRRNYNEQFF. The chain combines TRBV27 with TRBJ2-1, with a weak D call TRBD2 (5 bases). CDR3 length: 15 residues. From germline, CDR1 is MNHEY and CDR2 SMNVEV (reference sequence). The V gene lost 6 bases and the J gene lost 3 bases, with 15 bases spanning the gap.